One and the same sample provided the 8 T cell receptor beta chains below, sequenced in a study of cytomegalovirus exposure and HLA in healthy donors. Primers included in the PCR were 60 Vbeta and 13 Jbeta primers. Libraries were prepared by immunoSEQ multiplex PCR; TCRdb keeps only in-frame clonotypes and omits some of them. The data contain approximately 150,000 clones, 78% of them singletons. Sequencing was performed on PBMCs. Receptors originate from a woman aged 50 to 60 in good health and CMV-seropositive.

V gene TRBV9 combines with J gene TRBJ1-1; D remains ambiguous. Germline V gives CDR1 SGDLS, CDR2 YYNGEE. V lost 4 bases to trimming and J lost 3 bases, with 10 bases between them. The CDR3 extends over 13 amino acids. The CDR3 region is CASSYRFYTEAFF. The CDR3 coding sequence is TGTGCCAGCAGCTACAGATTTTACACTGAAGCTTTCTTT.

V and J are TRBV11-2 and TRBJ2-7; 9 nucleotides line up with TRBD2. The CDR3 is 16 amino acids. After removal of 5 bases from V and 1 base from J, the junction contained 9 bases not matched to a gene. Germline CDR1 reads SGHAT; CDR2 reads FQNNGV. CDR3 sequence: CASSRAAGGPSYEQYF. DNA for the CDR3: TGTGCCAGCAGCCGCGCGGCGGGGGGGCCGTCCTACGAGCAGTACTTC.

The chain recombines TRBV4-2 with TRBJ2-3; the match to TRBD2 covers 16 bases. Germline lookup yields CDR1 LGHNA and CDR2 YNFKEQ. The CDR3 length is 19 residues. The V and J ends lost 1 base and 0 bases, in that order; junction bases with no gene match: 4. The CDR3 nucleotides are TGTGCCAGCAGCCAAGCCGGGACTAGCGGGGGGGTTAGCACAGATACGCAGTATTTT. This sequence encodes CASSQAGTSGGVSTDTQYF.

V is TRBV13 and J is TRBJ2-4; 9 bases map to TRBD2. The J segment lost 8 bases and the V segment lost 5 bases, leaving 4 bases of the junction unmatched. The length of the CDR3 is 13 residues. Germline-derived CDR1 and CDR2 are PRHDT and FYEKMQ (reference sequence). The CDR3 protein is CASSRRGGDIQYF. CDR3 sequence (DNA): TGTGCCAGCAGCCGGCGCGGGGGGGACATTCAGTACTTC.

This chain connects TRBV7-2 to TRBJ2-7, with D possibly TRBD1 on 6 matching bases. Germline values: CDR1 SGHTA, CDR2 FQGNSA. V shed 3 bases and J shed 3 bases, with 9 bases lying between them. The CDR3 is made up of 13 amino acids. The CDR3 loop is CASSFTQGYEQYF. DNA for the CDR3: TGTGCCAGCAGCTTTACACAGGGCTACGAGCAGTACTTC.

The gene calls are TRBV4-1 and TRBJ2-5; 10 nucleotides match TRBD2. This CDR3 has 16 amino acids. V dropped 0 bases and J dropped 5; count of bases not matched to a gene: 6. CDR1 and CDR2 (germline): MGHRA, YSYEKL. CDR3 sequence reads: CASSQDPSGGWETQYF. The DNA of the CDR3 is TGCGCCAGCAGCCAAGATCCTAGCGGGGGCTGGGAGACCCAGTACTTC.

This clone was counted between two and nine times. This chain uses TRBV7-8 with TRBJ1-2, with a possible D match to TRBD1 (5 bases). The CDR3 has 16 residues. Trimming cost V 2 bases and J 1 base, with 14 bases left between them. Germline-derived CDR1 and CDR2 are SGHVS and FQNEAQ. The CDR3 protein is CASSLYAAGVNYGYTF. The CDR3 bases are TGTGCCAGCAGCTTATACGCCGCGGGGGTTAACTATGGCTACACCTTC.

This sequence joins TRBV10-1 and TRBJ2-3, with TRBD1 matching 12 bases. The CDR3 consists of 18 residues. The V gene end was trimmed by 7 bases and the J gene end by 0 bases; junction bases not matched to a gene: 11. CDR1 and CDR2 (germline): WNHNN, SYGVQD (reference sequence). CDR3 coding DNA: TGCGCCAGCATTCCGGGACAGGGGGCCCTTCGGAGCACAGATACGCAGTATTTT. Translation gives CASIPGQGALRSTDTQYF.